This TCR beta chain is from a study of cytomegalovirus exposure and HLA in healthy donors (dated 2017 in TCRdb). Turning to the overall study: An earlier analysis of some 620 of the donors reported under 300 Gb of sequence data and around 100 million unique TCR beta sequences obtained from some 170 million T cells. Approximately 300 gigabases of sequencing data and approximately 92 million unique TCR sequences made up an early release that covered 500 to 650 HLA-typed donors. Of the roughly 420 genotyped donors, 70% to 90% were placed in the genetic ancestry cluster associated with self-reported Caucasian donors. The study aimed to test whether cataloging public T cell receptors could reveal signatures of past pathogen exposure. The T cell repertoires of some 670 subjects were profiled by immunosequencing and related to cytomegalovirus serostatus. Besides the first cohort of around 700 subjects, a separate validation cohort made up of 120 different subjects was used. The study combined high-throughput TCR immunosequencing, statistical association of individual TCRs with disease status, and machine learning to predict cytomegalovirus infection status. A later analysis re-analyzed previously published TCR beta repertoires from 666 donors and added high-resolution HLA genotyping to study TCR occurrence patterns. Rather than drawing on any new phenotypic data, the later analysis identified candidate immune exposures from TCR beta sequences and the way those sequences occurred across donors. To decide whether each TCR beta V gene segment behaved as functional or pseudogenic, an earlier analysis of 587 of the donors relied on high-throughput TCR beta sequencing. Donor age, sex, ethnicity and CMV serostatus were collected together with the repertoire data. In a later genetic analysis, genome-wide SNP genotypes for about three fifths of the roughly 670 donors were used, and that subset was treated as a discovery cohort. Every repertoire in the discovery cohort had been generated on one and the same sequencing platform. Both class I and class II loci were covered by HLA typing, at four-digit resolution. The number of donors typed differed by locus, with about 629-640 for A, B, C, DRB1 and DQB1, 522 for DQA1, some 570 for DPA1, and about 450 for DPB1. Five DR-DQ haplotypes were handled as single units for association and clustering, since linkage in the cohort was strong. Among 398 genotyped donors of the cohort, an average of around 240,000 unique TCR beta nucleotide sequences were sequenced per donor, roughly a sixth of them non-productive. General conclusions and limits of the study: The 87-base-pair reads could not distinguish some IMGT-functional V segments, including TRBV6-2 and TRBV6-3, so those segments were excluded. Because HLA typing was missing for some donors at each locus, association tests included only the typed subset. A total of fewer than 200 TCR beta chains were listed by the study as associated with cytomegalovirus. At a false discovery rate of 0.05, a later analysis linked about 16,000 TCR beta sequences to specific HLA alleles. A later analysis found that most CMV-associated TCR beta chains appeared HLA-restricted, with HLA associations seemingly driven largely by CMV exposure. In a later analysis, the rate of TCR association differed among HLA loci, with DRB1 alleles having the most associated TCRs and HLA-C alleles having the fewest. In a later genetic analysis, fewer N-insertions in productive TCRs were reported among donors in an Asian-associated ancestry cluster than the approximately 710-donor mean. The classifier was reported to diagnose cytomegalovirus status with high specificity and sensitivity in both the original and validation cohorts. Over 15 rarely observed V segments, including chromosome 9 orphons, were excluded from the earlier analysis of some 590 of the donors because counts were too low. For the cohort, immune exposure information was limited to CMV serostatus. A further reported finding was that TCR beta sequences accurately predicted the HLA-A and HLA-B alleles for most subjects in the first cohort. In an earlier analysis of a few hundred of the donors, most TCR beta V segments were observed in productive rearrangements about 87% or about 30% of the time, broadly matching IMGT annotations. The cohort was sequenced for TCR beta chains only, and without alpha or paired-chain data the features that could be detected were limited. According to the authors, the approach could potentially be generalized to other disease states and immunological phenotypes. In a later analysis, HLA-associated TCR beta chains showed more clonal expansion and lower generation probabilities than non-associated chains that were equally common. Most TCR sequences were observed very rarely across donors, whereas some public TCRs were present in many individuals. In a later genetic analysis, a missense DCLRE1C variant was associated with V-gene and J-gene trimming of TCR beta chains, and the association was replicated in an independent cohort. In vitro tests confirmed that a few of the cytomegalovirus-associated TCR beta chains recognize cytomegalovirus antigens. Linkage disequilibrium might explain the correlated functional status among segregating V segments, but an unknown experimental factor could not be excluded. The presence/absence analyses assumed that sequencing depth was roughly uniform across donors, and that assumption may not be true. A group of highly shared sequence variants was considered likely to be a technical artifact of the sequencing pipeline. Assigning TCR associations to individual alleles was difficult when HLA alleles, especially DR and DQ, strongly co-occurred. In a later analysis, several top co-occurrence clusters were reported to appear linked to parvovirus B19, influenza, CMV and Epstein-Barr virus.

Including the terminal cysteine and phenylalanine, the CDR3 comprises 15 residues. Of the read, only the CDR3 DNA is kept; its 45 bases are in frame from base 1. At the junction V is shortened by 0 bases and J by 8 bases, with 13 bases in between. CDR1 and CDR2 are read off the germline V gene as MNHEY and SVGAGI. The cohort consisted of 650 to 700 healthy bone marrow donors. At the time of sampling, all cohort members were nominally healthy, though unrecorded immune exposures were likely present. The donor tested CMV seronegative, placing the donor among the approximately 360 seronegative members of the cohort. Every donor gave a peripheral blood sample, and the peripheral blood mononuclear cells from that sample were used for TCR beta sequencing. Genomic DNA extraction from the blood cell samples was performed with the Qiagen DNeasy Blood Extraction Kit. In its sample, this clone was seen a few times. The specificity of this receptor is unknown. Base qualities are not provided; no much larger clone lies one nucleotide away.

The method behind the library was the immunoSEQ multiplex PCR assay. A mixture of 60 forward primers for TCR Vbeta segments and 13 reverse primers for TCR Jbeta segments was used in the multiplex PCR. The CDR3 region of rearranged TCR beta genes was amplified from genomic DNA by a multiplex PCR assay. The Illumina HiSeq System was used to sequence the amplified TCR beta libraries as 87-base-pair reads. In the source study's methods: Across the 670 or so repertoires, a later analysis counted 80 million or so unique TCR beta chains, around 10 million of which were shared by at least two donors. To remove PCR and sequencing errors, raw reads were error-corrected and collapsed into unique sequences using a nearest-neighbor algorithm that merged closely related sequences. V, D and J gene segments were assigned by aligning CDR3 sequences to IMGT reference sequences. For a sequence to be retained, a match of at least six nucleotides was required to both a V gene segment and a J gene segment. A rearrangement was called productive if the CDR3 had no stop codons and remained in frame with V and J, and every other rearrangement was called non-productive. Following IMGT convention, CDR3 was defined as the stretch from the second conserved V-encoded cysteine up to the conserved J-encoded phenylalanine. The earlier analysis of about 570 of the donors excluded any sequence lacking an unambiguous match to a single V gene segment. An earlier analysis of some 500 of the donors classified V segments as functional when productive rearrangements were above 56.7% and as segregating when the standard deviation between donors was above 5%. To diagnose cytomegalovirus status from the catalog of TCR beta chain sequences, a statistical classification framework was built. A later analysis assigned V and J genes by comparing TCR nucleotide sequences with IMGT/GENE-DB human TR gene sequences. Using the TCRdist pipeline, a later analysis assigned CDR3 sequences along with most-parsimonious VDJ recombination scenarios. A later analysis defined each TCR beta chain by its CDR3 amino acid sequence plus V-gene family, and excluded reads lacking a unique V-gene family. As a way to deal with suspected cross-contamination and a sequencing artifact, a later analysis dropped 450 to 600 nucleotide sequences that were highly shared and had low generation probability. A later analysis calculated a clonal expansion index for each public chain from normalized within-repertoire ranks of inferred template counts. Generation probabilities in a later analysis came from a VDJ recombination model fitted to out-of-frame rearrangements, and those results were checked against IGoR. Hypergeometric tests were used in a later analysis to score TCR-TCR, TCR-HLA and TCR-CMV co-occurrence, with a repertoire-size bias correction applied to the TCR pairs. A later analysis estimated false discovery rates by permuting HLA or CMV assignments 20 times. In a later analysis, co-occurring TCRs were grouped using DBSCAN, and TCRdist sequence similarity was added for clustering within HLA-allele-positive subsets. Co-occurrence clustering excluded repertoires with fewer than 30,000 or more than 120,000 public chains, plus five with anomalous nucleotide sharing. Not all clones reach the TCRdb copy of this immuneACCESS table, which keeps in-frame sequences only. Checked studies attribute under half of the gap to unresolved V genes and leave the rest unexplained. Clonal size and the V and J genes are those of that table, whereas D and trimming came from the DNA. For this sample there are roughly 170,000 clones; around three quarters appear just once. 1.5% to 2% of the sample is held by the ten biggest clonotypes.

The sequenced sample was PBMCs. This clonotype was sampled from a woman between 25 and 40 years old in good health and CMV-seronegative. The chain is made from TRBV6-5 and TRBJ1-4; no D gene can be assigned with confidence. The CDR3: CASSYSWAGNEKLFF. Here is the DNA: TGTGCCAGCAGTTACTCGTGGGCCGGGAACGAAAAACTGTTTTTT.